This T cell receptor (beta chain) was captured in a study of siplizumab effects on memory and regulatory T cells. Study observations and caveats: In the presence of siplizumab, alloreactive sequences traceable to unstimulated CD4+ memory cells were significantly reduced. Roughly 75-97% of proliferating CD4+ or CD8+ clones lacked a naive or memory phenotype that could be assigned. To unstimulated subsets, only a minor fraction of alloreactive clones could be mapped.

A word on this clone: Its antigen is not identified. At one boundary the junction diverges from the germline segment, which might be a read error.

Assays captured 9.8 x 10^4 or so TCR templates per sample. Only in-frame clones appear in the TCRdb table, and some are missing; sequencing was by immunoSEQ multiplex PCR. The sample gives about 120,000 clones, roughly 94% of which show up once; roughly 1.8% is in the top ten. The sample taken for sequencing was non-Treg CD4+ T cells sorted from blood. This TCR derives from a human donor in good health.

CDR3 residues: CATSKGGFAFF. CDR3 nucleotides: TGTGCCACCAGTAAAGGGGGGTTTGCTTTCTTT. The chain uses TRBV28 and TRBJ1-1; possible D gene TRBD1, 6 bases. Germline V gives CDR1 MDHEN, CDR2 SYDVKM. The CDR3 spans 11 residues.